This TCR beta chain appears in the sequencing data of a study of shared clonotypes between healthy human individuals. Study summary: Each donor had three CD4 naive, three CD4 memory, two CD8 naive and one CD8 memory plate.

Germline lookup yields CDR1 SGHVS and CDR2 FNYEAQ. The V and J ends lost 4 bases and 6 bases, in that order; junction bases with no gene match: 8. This CDR3 contains 15 residues. Terminally differentiated effector memory CD45RA+ cells were excluded by CCR7 positive selection of CD45RO-negative cells. The sorted-subset replicate PCRs were given roughly 200 ng DNA, which is roughly 30,000 T cell genomes. Assay: immunoSEQ multiplex PCR; the TCRdb copy retains only in-frame clones and omits some. Here the sample spans some 2 million clones, less than 95% being singletons. The sequence was collected from a man younger than 35 in good health. J is TRBJ2-3 and V is TRBV7-6, with 9 bases identical to TRBD1. What was sequenced was naive CD8+ T cells sorted from blood. In nucleotides, the CDR3 is TGTGCCAGCAGCTCCCGGGACAGGGCCATGGATACGCAGTATTTT. It specifies CASSSRDRAMDTQYF.